Reported below is one T cell receptor beta chain. The sample is drawn from a study of low-dose radiotherapy and immunotherapy resistance in tumors. On the study more broadly: Cohort 2 received 1 Gy per fraction every two weeks, totaling 13 Gy over 26 weeks.

Gene-specific TRAV and TRBV primers were used for first-strand cDNA, covering alpha and beta chains. Amplification, which lasted 20 to 25 PCR cycles, used a constant-region primer and V-primer adapter to amplify TCRs. From the reads, TCRdb called clonotypes with MiXCR, one entry per CDR3 protein. Seen here are 30,000 to 40,000 distinct CDR3 sequences, roughly 20% observed once, and the top ten hold 9.2%. The sample's time point: after trial treatment. Treatment of the sample: LDRT plus nivolumab, ipilimumab, low-dose cyclophosphamide and aspirin (RACIN trial). This clonotype originated in a female donor with ovarian cancer. The sequencing here drew on PBMCs, taken after low-dose radiotherapy plus immunotherapy.

The chain's CDR3 is CASTALLAGGLSHEQFF. The CDR3 bases are TGTGCCAGCACCGCCCTACTAGCGGGGGGGCTTTCCCATGAGCAGTTCTTC. The chain is built from TRBV6-6 and TRBJ2-1, with TRBD2 identical over 13 bases. V was pared by 7 bases and J by 8 bases, with 14 bases of the junction left unmatched. This CDR3 has 17 residues. Germline CDR1 reads MNHNY; CDR2 reads SVGAGI (reference sequence).